The 21 T cell receptor beta chains presented below share a single source sample, sequenced in a study of cytomegalovirus exposure and HLA in healthy donors. The PCR used 60 Vbeta and 13 Jbeta primers. The table came from immunoSEQ multiplex PCR; TCRdb's copy has only in-frame clones and leaves some out. This repertoire shows about 150,000 clones, less than 65% found once; its top ten account for around 3%. Specimen: PBMCs. The receptors were sampled from a woman aged 30 to 39 in good health and CMV-seropositive.

The J gene is TRBJ2-5, the V gene TRBV6-5; TRBD1 might be the D (6 bases). V gave up 4 bases and J gave up 5 bases, with 14 bases separating them. This CDR3 spans 14 amino acids. The V gene's germline CDR1 is MNHEY and CDR2 SVGAGI. CDR3 loop: CASSSTGYGETQYF. The CDR3 coding sequence is TGTGCCAGCAGTTCCACAGGGTATGGGGAGACCCAGTACTTC.

This clone was seen more than once but under ten times. This rearrangement joins TRBV29-1 to TRBJ2-3; D might be TRBD2 (7 bases). Germline V gives CDR1 SQVTM, CDR2 ANQGSEA. This CDR3 region has 13 residues. V lost 4 bases, J lost 8 bases, and 16 bases lay in between. For the CDR3, the DNA is TGCAGCGTTGTCGCGGGAGTAGGGGGTACGCAGTATTTT. Translated, it gives CSVVAGVGGTQYF.

This clone was detected only a few times. CDR3 in amino acids: CASSYSTEMNTEAFF. The CDR3 coding sequence is TGTGCCAGCAGTTACTCTACAGAGATGAACACTGAAGCTTTCTTT. The chain links TRBV6-5 to TRBJ1-1; the D is unclear. V lost 0 bases and J lost 0, with 8 bases in between. Germline CDR1 reads MNHEY; CDR2 reads SVGAGI. This CDR3 comprises 15 residues.

CDR3 coding DNA: TGTGCCAGCAGTGATCGGACAGGACCCCAAGAGACCCAGTACTTC. It translates to CASSDRTGPQETQYF. The gene calls are TRBV2 and TRBJ2-5, with 7 bases that match TRBD1. Germline V gives CDR1 SNHLY, CDR2 FYNNEI. This CDR3 has 15 amino acids. The V and J ends lost 3 bases and 1 base, in that order; junction bases with no gene match: 5.

This chain connects TRBV19 to TRBJ2-3, with TRBD2 identical over 9 bases. The CDR3 consists of 17 residues. CDR1 LNHDA and CDR2 SQIVND come from the germline V gene (reference sequence). Unmatched junction bases numbered 13, after V lost 9 bases and J lost 0 bases. In DNA form, the CDR3 reads TGTGCCAGCAATCTAGCGGGATTACGTGCTAGCACAGATACGCAGTATTTT. This sequence encodes CASNLAGLRASTDTQYF.

This clone was detected only a few times. The chain employs TRBV5-4 and TRBJ2-5; D call uncertain. V dropped 4 bases and J dropped 1 base, with 8 bases sitting between them. The germline CDR1 and CDR2 sequences are SGHNT and YYREEE (reference sequence). The CDR3 runs to 13 residues. The CDR3 reads CASSGQAQETQYF. CDR3 in DNA: TGTGCCAGCAGCGGGCAGGCCCAAGAGACCCAGTACTTC.

The chain recombines TRBV7-9 with TRBJ2-7, with 8 bases matching TRBD1. The CDR3 is made up of 16 amino acids. The V gene end was trimmed by 5 bases and the J gene end by 2 bases; junction bases not matched to a gene: 11. The germline gives CDR1 SEHNR, CDR2 FQNEAQ (reference sequence). As DNA, the CDR3 is TGTGCCAGCAGCCAAAGGACCGGGACAGGACCCTACGAGCAGTACTTC. This sequence encodes CASSQRTGTGPYEQYF.

This clone came up a few times. J is TRBJ2-1 and V is TRBV4-2, with 7 bases lining up with TRBD1. After removal of 2 bases from V and 5 bases from J, the junction contained 3 bases not matched to a gene. Germline CDR1 is LGHNA and CDR2 is YNFKEQ. The CDR3 totals 14 residues. The CDR3: CASSQPGTDNEQFF. DNA of the CDR3: TGTGCCAGCAGCCAACCCGGGACAGACAATGAGCAGTTCTTC.

This clone was seen only a few times. The germline gene is not matched at one end of the junction; a read error may be the cause. The chain employs TRBV6-1 and TRBJ2-7, with a weak D call TRBD1 (5 bases). The CDR3 has 13 residues. CDR1 is MNHNS and CDR2 is SASEGT in the germline V gene. This CDR3 reads CASSDPPLGRGNF. The CDR3 DNA sequence: TGTGCCAGCAGTGATCCACCCCTAGGAAGGGGAAACTTC.

The chain recombines TRBV13 with TRBJ1-3, with unresolved D. Germline CDR1 PRHDT, CDR2 FYEKMQ (reference sequence). The CDR3 loop spans 12 amino acids. Trimming took off 6 bases at V and 8 bases at J, with 11 bases between the two ends. CDR3 bases: TGTGCCAGCAGTCTTCCGGGAGACACCATATATTTT. Protein: CASSLPGDTIYF.

The sample holds one count of this clone. The CDR3 here is CASRSGIEQFF. As DNA, the CDR3 is TGTGCCAGCAGAAGCGGGATCGAGCAGTTCTTC. The chain combines TRBV6-9 with TRBJ2-1, with 7 bases aligning to TRBD2. Per germline, CDR1 MNHGY and CDR2 SVAAGI. J lost 10 bases, V lost 6 bases, and 3 bases had no gene match. The CDR3 extends over 11 amino acids.

This clone was detected a few times. The rearrangement uses TRBV29-1 and TRBJ1-1; 7 bases match TRBD1. Germline trimming cut 4 bases from V and 5 bases from J; bases unmatched to any gene: 16. This CDR3 has 16 amino acids. Germline V gives CDR1 SQVTM, CDR2 ANQGSEA. The CDR3 region has the DNA TGCAGCGTTGTTCCGACCCCAGGGGGTTTAGGGACTGAAGCTTTCTTT. Protein: CSVVPTPGGLGTEAFF.

This rearrangement joins TRBV9 to TRBJ2-1, with D tentatively TRBD2 (5 bases). The CDR3 length is 17 residues. The germline V gene encodes CDR1 SGDLS and CDR2 YYNGEE. The V end was cut by 0 bases, the J end by 0 bases, with 13 bases between. The CDR3 DNA reads TGTGCCAGCAGCGTAGGTGCTAGCAGTAGCTCCTACAATGAGCAGTTCTTC. This codes for CASSVGASSSSYNEQFF.

The rearrangement links TRBV7-8 to TRBJ1-1; 9 bases fit TRBD1. The V gene end was trimmed by 3 bases and the J gene end by 11 bases; junction bases not matched to a gene: 13. CDR1 is SGHVS, CDR2 FQNEAQ, per germline. The CDR3 is 15 amino acids. The CDR3 reads CASSFVGQGIGEAFF. DNA of the CDR3: TGTGCCAGCAGCTTTGTGGGACAGGGTATTGGGGAGGCTTTCTTT.

The chain links TRBV11-3 to TRBJ2-7; weak D call: TRBD2 (5 bases). This CDR3 has 14 residues. CDR1 and CDR2 from the germline V gene are SGHNT and YENEEA. Trimming shortened V by 0 bases and J by 1 base, and 7 bases separated the two germline ends. The CDR3 reads CASSLESGSYEQYF. The CDR3 DNA reads TGTGCCAGCAGCTTAGAGAGCGGTTCCTACGAGCAGTACTTC.

In this sample, this clone turned up a few times. The V gene is TRBV29-1, the J gene TRBJ2-7; TRBD2 might be the D (5 bases). CDR1 SQVTM and CDR2 ANQGSEA come from the germline V gene. The CDR3 totals 12 residues. With 7 bases removed from V and 2 bases from J, the gap between germline ends came to 12 bases. The CDR3 coding sequence is TGCAGCGGCTGGACTGGTCCCTACGAGCAGTACTTC. Translating gives CSGWTGPYEQYF.

V gene TRBV14 combines with J gene TRBJ1-4; maybe TRBD1 (6 bases). The germline V and J ends were trimmed by 4 bases and 11 bases, with 14 bases remaining between them. There are 13 residues in the CDR3. Looked up from germline, CDR1 is SGHDN and CDR2 is FVKESK. DNA for the CDR3: TGTGCCAGCAGCCCGCACCAGGGGTTCAAACTGTTTTTT. This sequence encodes CASSPHQGFKLFF.

This clone was found a few times. This sequence joins TRBV4-1 and TRBJ2-7, with D perhaps matching TRBD1 (6 bases). V lost 3 bases and J 4 bases, leaving 19 bases between the germline ends. The CDR3 consists of 16 residues. Per germline, CDR1 MGHRA and CDR2 YSYEKL. The CDR3 sequence: CASSHGVRDTFYEQYF. The CDR3 nucleotides read TGCGCCAGCAGCCATGGAGTAAGGGACACCTTTTACGAGCAGTACTTC.

The rearrangement joins TRBV10-3 to TRBJ1-5, with 7 nucleotides matching TRBD1. Trimming cost V 5 bases and J 4 bases; bases outside gene matches: 5. The CDR3 spans 14 residues. CDR1 ENHRY and CDR2 SYGVKD come from the germline V gene. CDR3 region: CAISLQGRNQPQHF. CDR3 coding DNA: TGTGCCATCAGTTTACAGGGGAGGAATCAGCCCCAGCATTTT.

This clone has more than one count but fewer than ten. The rearrangement uses TRBV19 and TRBJ1-5; maybe TRBD1 (5 bases). V lost 3 bases and J 4 bases, leaving 13 bases between the germline ends. CDR1 LNHDA and CDR2 SQIVND come from the germline V gene (reference sequence). The CDR3 is 15 residues long. DNA for the CDR3: TGTGCCAGTAGTATGCGGGGGGGGATAAATCAGCCCCAGCATTTT. It specifies CASSMRGGINQPQHF.

V and J are TRBV30 and TRBJ1-2; no reliable D call. This CDR3 is 11 amino acids long. Germline loops: CDR1 GTSNPN, CDR2 SVGIG (reference sequence). V was pared by 1 base and J by 9 bases, with 9 bases between. The CDR3 region is CAWSGYMSYTF. Written as DNA, the CDR3 is TGTGCCTGGAGTGGTTACATGAGCTACACCTTC.